The entry that follows covers one T cell receptor (beta chain) sequence. What it recognizes is unknown. This record belongs to a study of shared clonotypes between healthy human individuals. TCRdb's table, derived via immunoSEQ multiplex PCR, lists solely in-frame clones and lacks some. The data contain roughly 640,000 clones, around 72% of them singletons. The split of CD4+ cells yielded CD45RA+ naive and CD45RA-negative memory subsets. CDR3 length equals 16 residues. J was trimmed by 11 bases and V by 0 bases; bases with no gene match: 14. Per the germline V gene, CDR1 is SGHRS and CDR2 is YFSETQ. Overall study findings and caveats: The four-donor shared clonotypes exceeded non-shared clonotypes in generation probability, with non-shared ones scoring lower.

The chain is built from TRBV5-1 and TRBJ1-2; 9 bases agree with TRBD1. The sequencing sample was made of memory CD4+ T cells sorted from blood. As for subset: CD45RA-negative fraction. The clonotype originates from a woman aged 25 to 39 in good health. CDR3 amino acids: CASSLAIPGTGPGYTF. The CDR3 DNA sequence: TGCGCCAGCAGCTTGGCCATCCCCGGGACAGGGCCGGGATACACCTTC.